These T cell receptor beta chains were read from a single sample in a study of blood T cell repertoires in COVID-19. Repertoires were generated with immunoSEQ multiplex PCR, while TCRdb's copy carries only in-frame clones and drops some. This sample has roughly 220,000 clones, with 80% to 90% found just once. Sequenced input: PBMCs or T cells enriched from blood (not recorded which). The receptors come from a woman aged 35 to 49 with acute COVID-19. Each CDR3 is given with its conserved first and last residue. A D gene is named only where the DNA matches it firmly. For some rows the clone size is stated as once, few or many, or as a class when expanded; others skip it.

d_gene: TRBD2
abundance: -
j_gene: TRBJ2-1
len: 16
v_gene: TRBV6-5
CDR3nt: TGTGCCAGCAGTTACGCCCCTAGCGGGAAAGGCAATGAGCAGTTCTTC
CDR3aa: CASSYAPSGKGNEQFF

d_gene: TRBD2
abundance: once
j_gene: TRBJ2-1
len: 16
v_gene: TRBV4-1
CDR3nt: TGCGCCAGCAGCCAAGATCCGGGACTAGTTTACAATGAGCAGTTCTTC
CDR3aa: CASSQDPGLVYNEQFF

d_gene: -
abundance: -
j_gene: TRBJ2-6
len: 19
v_gene: TRBV5-1
CDR3nt: TGCGCCAGCAGCTCGGAGGGGGGGCCAGGCTTCTCTGGGGCCAACGTCCTGACTTTC
CDR3aa: CASSSEGGPGFSGANVLTF

d_gene: TRBD2
abundance: once
j_gene: TRBJ2-1
len: 14
v_gene: TRBV5-8
CDR3nt: TGTGCCAGCAGACGGGGAGGGGCAGTAAATGAGCAGTTCTTC
CDR3aa: CASRRGGAVNEQFF

d_gene: -
abundance: -
j_gene: TRBJ2-3
len: 14
v_gene: TRBV5-1
CDR3nt: TGCGCCAGCAGCTCGAATCAGGGAACGGATACGCAGTATTTT
CDR3aa: CASSSNQGTDTQYF

d_gene: -
abundance: -
j_gene: TRBJ2-1
len: 17
v_gene: TRBV18
CDR3nt: TGTGCCAGCTCACCACCGGGGGCTAGCGGCCGGCGGGATGAGCAGTTCTTC
CDR3aa: CASSPPGASGRRDEQFF

d_gene: -
abundance: few
j_gene: TRBJ2-1
len: 15
v_gene: TRBV27
CDR3nt: TGTGCCAGCAGACGACACCGTGACTCCTACAATGAGCAGTTCTTC
CDR3aa: CASRRHRDSYNEQFF

d_gene: -
abundance: -
j_gene: TRBJ2-1
len: 15
v_gene: TRBV7-2
CDR3nt: TGTGCCAGCAGCGACGCGGGTTCTACCTACAATGAGCAGTTCTTC
CDR3aa: CASSDAGSTYNEQFF

d_gene: TRBD2
abundance: -
j_gene: TRBJ2-2
len: 17
v_gene: TRBV7-2
CDR3nt: TGTGCCAGCAGTTCGAGGGGACTAGCGGGAAGTACCGGGGAGCTGTTTTTT
CDR3aa: CASSSRGLAGSTGELFF

d_gene: TRBD1
abundance: -
j_gene: TRBJ1-1
len: 16
v_gene: TRBV28
CDR3nt: TGTGCCAGCAGTTCACCCCCAGGGGGCGGGGACACTGAAGCTTTCTTT
CDR3aa: CASSSPPGGGDTEAFF

d_gene: -
abundance: -
j_gene: TRBJ1-2
len: 13
v_gene: TRBV27
CDR3nt: TGTGCCAGCAGTTTGGGCAGGGCCTATGGCTACACCTTC
CDR3aa: CASSLGRAYGYTF

d_gene: TRBD1
abundance: -
j_gene: TRBJ1-5
len: 16
v_gene: TRBV28
CDR3nt: TGTGCCAGCAGTTTACGGGACAGGGTCCCTTTACAGCCCCAGCATTTT
CDR3aa: CASSLRDRVPLQPQHF

d_gene: TRBD2
abundance: -
j_gene: TRBJ2-1
len: 17
v_gene: TRBV24-1
CDR3nt: TGTGCCACCAGTGATCGTACCCAGCGGGAGTCGTACAATGAGCAGTTCTTC
CDR3aa: CATSDRTQRESYNEQFF

d_gene: -
abundance: once
j_gene: TRBJ2-3
len: 13
v_gene: TRBV7-2
CDR3nt: TGTGCCAGCAGCTTACGGGATGGAGATACGCAGTATTTT
CDR3aa: CASSLRDGDTQYF

d_gene: -
abundance: -
j_gene: TRBJ2-7
len: 12
v_gene: TRBV5-1
CDR3nt: TGCGCCAGCAGCTCTACCTCCTACGAGCAGTACTTC
CDR3aa: CASSSTSYEQYF

d_gene: TRBD2
abundance: -
j_gene: TRBJ2-1
len: 15
v_gene: TRBV6-5
CDR3nt: TGTGCCAGCAGTTACTCGGGACTAGCGGCCAATGAGCAGTTCTTC
CDR3aa: CASSYSGLAANEQFF

d_gene: TRBD1
abundance: -
j_gene: TRBJ1-1
len: 16
v_gene: TRBV28
CDR3nt: TGTGCCAGCAGTCCCTATCGACAGGGGGCCTACACTGAAGCTTTCTTT
CDR3aa: CASSPYRQGAYTEAFF

d_gene: -
abundance: -
j_gene: TRBJ1-3
len: 14
v_gene: TRBV7-9
CDR3nt: TGTGCCAGCAGCTTAGGGCAAGTTGGAAACACCATATATTTT
CDR3aa: CASSLGQVGNTIYF

d_gene: -
abundance: -
j_gene: TRBJ1-3
len: 16
v_gene: TRBV7-6
CDR3nt: TGTGCCAGCAGCTTAGGGGGCAGGGTCGGTGGAAACACCATATATTTT
CDR3aa: CASSLGGRVGGNTIYF

d_gene: -
abundance: -
j_gene: TRBJ1-5
len: 13
v_gene: TRBV10-3
CDR3nt: TGTGCCATTGGGCAGGATAGCAATCAGCCCCAGCATTTT
CDR3aa: CAIGQDSNQPQHF

d_gene: -
abundance: -
j_gene: TRBJ1-1
len: 14
v_gene: TRBV7-8
CDR3nt: TGTGCCAGCAGCTCCCAGCCGGGGATCGCTGAAGCTTTCTTT
CDR3aa: CASSSQPGIAEAFF

d_gene: -
abundance: -
j_gene: TRBJ2-7
len: 14
v_gene: TRBV9
CDR3nt: TGTGCCAGCAGCGCTCCGGGACACTCCTACGAGCAGTACTTC
CDR3aa: CASSAPGHSYEQYF

d_gene: -
abundance: -
j_gene: TRBJ2-1
len: 15
v_gene: TRBV19
CDR3nt: TGTGCCAGTAGTATACCGGGAGAACCTAAGAATGAGCAGTTCTTC
CDR3aa: CASSIPGEPKNEQFF

d_gene: -
abundance: -
j_gene: TRBJ1-1
len: 13
v_gene: TRBV27
CDR3nt: TGTGCCAGCAGTTTTTGGCAGAACACTGAAGCTTTCTTT
CDR3aa: CASSFWQNTEAFF

d_gene: TRBD1
abundance: once
j_gene: TRBJ1-1
len: 14
v_gene: TRBV5-1
CDR3nt: TGCGCCAGCAGCTCACAGGGGGCGAACACTGAAGCTTTCTTT
CDR3aa: CASSSQGANTEAFF

d_gene: -
abundance: -
j_gene: TRBJ1-4
len: 12
v_gene: TRBV12-5
CDR3nt: TGTGCTAGTGGTTTGACGGTCCTGAAACTGTTTTTT
CDR3aa: CASGLTVLKLFF

d_gene: -
abundance: few
j_gene: TRBJ1-1
len: 15
v_gene: TRBV9
CDR3nt: TGTGCCAGCAGCGTAGTCGGGTACGGGAACACTGAAGCTTTCTTT
CDR3aa: CASSVVGYGNTEAFF

d_gene: TRBD2
abundance: -
j_gene: TRBJ2-1
len: 14
v_gene: TRBV7-9
CDR3nt: TGTGCCAGCAGCCCACGGACTAGCGGAAATGAGCAGTTCTTC
CDR3aa: CASSPRTSGNEQFF

d_gene: TRBD2
abundance: -
j_gene: TRBJ2-2
len: 18
v_gene: TRBV4-3
CDR3nt: TGCGCCAGCAGCCAAGAACCTAGCGGGAGGGCAAGCACCGGGGAGCTGTTTTTT
CDR3aa: CASSQEPSGRASTGELFF

d_gene: -
abundance: -
j_gene: TRBJ2-1
len: 17
v_gene: TRBV12-5
CDR3nt: TGTGCTAGTGGTTTGGTCGGGCTAGCCACGGCCTACAATGAGCAGTTCTTC
CDR3aa: CASGLVGLATAYNEQFF

d_gene: -
abundance: -
j_gene: TRBJ1-3
len: 14
v_gene: TRBV5-1
CDR3nt: TGCGCCAGCAGCTCACACAGCTCTGGAAACACCATATATTTT
CDR3aa: CASSSHSSGNTIYF

d_gene: -
abundance: -
j_gene: TRBJ2-3
len: 16
v_gene: TRBV2
CDR3nt: TGTGCCAGCAGTGAATTGGGGAGTTCTAGCACAGATACGCAGTATTTT
CDR3aa: CASSELGSSSTDTQYF

d_gene: -
abundance: -
j_gene: TRBJ2-1
len: 16
v_gene: TRBV11-2
CDR3nt: TGTGCCAGCAGCTCCCCGAGTGGCGGTCGAGGGAATGAGCAGTTCTTC
CDR3aa: CASSSPSGGRGNEQFF

d_gene: -
abundance: -
j_gene: TRBJ1-2
len: 14
v_gene: TRBV14
CDR3nt: TGTGCCAGCAGCCACCGACAGGACGCCTATGGCTACACCTTC
CDR3aa: CASSHRQDAYGYTF

d_gene: TRBD1
abundance: -
j_gene: TRBJ1-1
len: 15
v_gene: TRBV11-3
CDR3nt: TGTGCCAGCAGCCATTGGACAGGGGAGAACACTGAAGCTTTCTTT
CDR3aa: CASSHWTGENTEAFF

d_gene: -
abundance: -
j_gene: TRBJ2-1
len: 12
v_gene: TRBV11-2
CDR3nt: TGTGCCAGCAGCTTAGCCAACAATGAGCAGTTCTTC
CDR3aa: CASSLANNEQFF

d_gene: -
abundance: -
j_gene: TRBJ2-7
len: 15
v_gene: TRBV28
CDR3nt: TGTGCCAGCAGTTTATCCAGGGACACCTCCCACGAGCAGTACTTC
CDR3aa: CASSLSRDTSHEQYF

d_gene: TRBD2
abundance: -
j_gene: TRBJ2-1
len: 15
v_gene: TRBV7-8
CDR3nt: TGTGCCAGCAGCTTATGGACTAGCGGAAACAATGAGCAGTTCTTC
CDR3aa: CASSLWTSGNNEQFF

d_gene: TRBD2
abundance: -
j_gene: TRBJ2-5
len: 16
v_gene: TRBV11-2
CDR3nt: TGTGCCAGCACCCCTCAACTAGCGGGAGGACAAGAGACCCAGTACTTC
CDR3aa: CASTPQLAGGQETQYF

d_gene: -
abundance: -
j_gene: TRBJ2-7
len: 20
v_gene: TRBV7-8
CDR3nt: TGTGCCAGCAGCTTAGACCTTGACCTCGACAGTCGGGCTGTTCGCTACGAGCAGTACTTC
CDR3aa: CASSLDLDLDSRAVRYEQYF

d_gene: TRBD2
abundance: -
j_gene: TRBJ2-5
len: 15
v_gene: TRBV2
CDR3nt: TGTGCCAGCACGGGACTAGCGGGAGGTTTAGAGACCCAGTACTTC
CDR3aa: CASTGLAGGLETQYF

d_gene: TRBD1
abundance: -
j_gene: TRBJ1-1
len: 13
v_gene: TRBV24-1
CDR3nt: TGTGCCACCAGTGCAGGGGGTGACACTGAAGCTTTCTTT
CDR3aa: CATSAGGDTEAFF

d_gene: TRBD1
abundance: -
j_gene: TRBJ1-2
len: 12
v_gene: TRBV18
CDR3nt: TGTGCCAGCTCACCGGACAGGGGTGGCTACACCTTC
CDR3aa: CASSPDRGGYTF

d_gene: TRBD2
abundance: -
j_gene: TRBJ2-1
len: 14
v_gene: TRBV10-3
CDR3nt: TGTGCCACCTACAACGGACTAGCGGCTAATGAGCAGTTCTTC
CDR3aa: CATYNGLAANEQFF

d_gene: -
abundance: -
j_gene: TRBJ2-5
len: 15
v_gene: TRBV7-2
CDR3nt: TGTGCCAGCAGCTTAAACCGGCGGGACCGGGAGACCCAGTACTTC
CDR3aa: CASSLNRRDRETQYF

d_gene: -
abundance: once
j_gene: TRBJ2-3
len: 12
v_gene: TRBV12-3/TRBV12-4
CDR3nt: TGTGCCAGCAGTTTTCAGATGGATACGCAGTATTTT
CDR3aa: CASSFQMDTQYF

d_gene: -
abundance: -
j_gene: TRBJ2-7
len: 13
v_gene: TRBV3-1/TRBV3-2
CDR3nt: TGTGCCAGCAGGCTCGAGGGTCCCTACGAGCAGTACTTC
CDR3aa: CASRLEGPYEQYF

d_gene: TRBD1
abundance: -
j_gene: TRBJ1-1
len: 15
v_gene: TRBV5-1
CDR3nt: TGCGCCAGCAGCGGTACAGGGGGCGGGGACACTGAAGCTTTCTTT
CDR3aa: CASSGTGGGDTEAFF

d_gene: TRBD2
abundance: medium-sized
j_gene: TRBJ2-7
len: 13
v_gene: TRBV6-5
CDR3nt: TGTGCCAGCAGTAAGACTAGCGTCTACGAGCAGTACTTC
CDR3aa: CASSKTSVYEQYF

d_gene: TRBD2
abundance: -
j_gene: TRBJ2-7
len: 15
v_gene: TRBV3-1/TRBV3-2
CDR3nt: TGTGCCAGCAGCCTCGGGACTAGCGGGAGTTCCGAGCAGTACTTC
CDR3aa: CASSLGTSGSSEQYF

d_gene: TRBD1
abundance: -
j_gene: TRBJ1-5
len: 15
v_gene: TRBV28
CDR3nt: TGTGCCAGCAGTTCGACAGGGGCGTACAATCAGCCCCAGCATTTT
CDR3aa: CASSSTGAYNQPQHF

d_gene: -
abundance: -
j_gene: TRBJ2-6
len: 14
v_gene: TRBV5-6
CDR3nt: TGTGCCAGCAGCTCCCTACTTAAATCCAACGTCCTGACTTTC
CDR3aa: CASSSLLKSNVLTF

d_gene: -
abundance: few
j_gene: TRBJ2-5
len: 15
v_gene: TRBV7-2
CDR3nt: TGTGCCAGCAGCTTAGGGGGGCCGGGGGGAGAGACCCAGTACTTC
CDR3aa: CASSLGGPGGETQYF

d_gene: -
abundance: -
j_gene: TRBJ2-7
len: 15
v_gene: TRBV14
CDR3nt: TGTGCCAGCAGCCAAGGTAGCGGCTACACCTACGAGCAGTACTTC
CDR3aa: CASSQGSGYTYEQYF